One sample yielded the 29 T cell receptor beta chains listed below, sequenced in a study of blood T cell repertoires in COVID-19. Assay: immunoSEQ multiplex PCR; the TCRdb copy retains only in-frame clones and omits some. Of roughly 38,000 clones listed, 81% are singletons. Sequencing was carried out using peripheral blood. The receptor set was obtained from a man aged 80 or over with active or convalescent COVID-19.

The chain is built from TRBV3-1 (or the pseudogene TRBV3-2) and TRBJ2-3; 12 bases agree with TRBD2. This CDR3 region has 16 residues. With 4 bases clipped from V and 1 base from J, the junction kept 3 bases outside the gene matches. Per germline, CDR1 LGHDT and CDR2 YNNKEL (reference sequence). CDR3 nucleotide sequence: TGTGCCAGCAGCCCCTGGACTAGCGGGGGCACAGATACGCAGTATTTT. Translating it yields CASSPWTSGGTDTQYF.

This clone was seen a handful of times. The chain is built from TRBV5-1 and TRBJ2-7; 7 bases match TRBD2. Germline V gene sequence: CDR1 SGHRS, CDR2 YFSETQ. The trim removed 4 bases at V and 3 bases at J, leaving 10 bases unmatched. The CDR3 is 15 amino acids. The DNA for the CDR3 is TGCGCCAGCAGCATTGATAGCGGGTCTAACTACGAGCAGTACTTC. Amino acids: CASSIDSGSNYEQYF.

J is TRBJ1-6 and V is TRBV5-1; possibly TRBD1 for D (6 bases). Trimming left V 4 bases short and J 4 bases short, with 9 bases between. This CDR3 contains 14 residues. Per germline, CDR1 SGHRS and CDR2 YFSETQ. CDR3 DNA: TGCGCCAGCAGCCTAGGACAGTATAATTCACCCCTCCACTTT. Residues: CASSLGQYNSPLHF.

The gene calls are TRBV4-1 and TRBJ2-2, with D unclear. Trimming left V 2 bases short and J 3 bases short, with 16 bases between. There are 17 residues in the CDR3. Per germline, CDR1 MGHRA and CDR2 YSYEKL. The CDR3 loop is CASSQLGARIDTGELFF. CDR3 nucleotide sequence: TGCGCCAGCAGCCAACTCGGAGCGAGAATAGACACCGGGGAGCTGTTTTTT.

This clone is a singleton in its sample. The genes are TRBV19 and TRBJ1-5; tentative D call: TRBD1 (6 bases). The germline V gene encodes CDR1 LNHDA and CDR2 SQIVND (reference sequence). Trimming cost V 1 base and J 0 bases, with 22 bases left between them. The CDR3 totals 20 residues. CDR3 DNA: TGTGCCAGTAGTATAGGCAAGTACGCAGGGGAACACTATAGCAATCAGCCCCAGCATTTT. It encodes CASSIGKYAGEHYSNQPQHF. Full variable domain (outside the CDR3, taken from reference TRBV19 and TRBJ1-5): DGGITQSPKYLFRKEGQNVTLSCEQNLNHDAMYWYRQDPGQGLRLIYYSQIVNDFQKGDIAEGYSVSREKKESFPLTVTSAQKNPTAFYLCASSIGKYAGEHYSNQPQHFGDGTRLSIL.

The V and J genes are TRBV14 and TRBJ2-5; 10 positions match TRBD2. J was trimmed by 4 bases and V by 4 bases; bases with no gene match: 12. The CDR3 has 17 residues. The germline CDR1 and CDR2 sequences are SGHDN and FVKESK. As DNA, the CDR3 is TGTGCCAGCAGCCCGCGGGGCAGACCTAGCGGGAGAGAGACCCAGTACTTC. Its protein is CASSPRGRPSGRETQYF.

The CDR3 loop is CASSLGVSDTQYF. Written as DNA, the CDR3 is TGCGCCAGCAGCTTAGGGGTTTCAGATACGCAGTATTTT. This rearrangement joins TRBV5-1 to TRBJ2-3, with D tentatively TRBD1 (5 bases). The CDR3 contains 13 residues. Trimming removed 2 bases at V and 4 bases at J, with 8 bases between. Germline lookup yields CDR1 SGHRS and CDR2 YFSETQ. Variable domain in full (rest from reference TRBV5-1 and TRBJ2-3): KAGVTQTPRYLIKTRGQQVTLSCSPISGHRSVSWYQQTPGQGLQFLFEYFSETQRNKGNFPGRFSGRQFSNSRSEMNVSTLELGDSALYLCASSLGVSDTQYFGPGTRLTVL.

The chain uses TRBV7-9 and TRBJ1-2, with D possibly matching TRBD1 (6 bases). The V and J ends lost 2 bases and 5 bases respectively, with 18 bases between them. The CDR3 is 16 amino acids. The germline V gene has CDR1 SEHNR and CDR2 FQNEAQ (reference sequence). The CDR3 sequence: CASSLLQGSWGYGYTF. The DNA of the CDR3 is TGTGCCAGCAGCTTACTCCAGGGGAGTTGGGGTTATGGCTACACCTTC. Full variable domain (rest looked up from reference TRBV7-9 and TRBJ1-2): DTGVSQNPRHKITKRGQNVTFRCDPISEHNRLYWYRQTLGQGPEFLTYFQNEAQLEKSRLLSDRFSAERPKGSFSTLEIQRTEQGDSAMYLCASSLLQGSWGYGYTFGSGTRLTVV.

This clone has just one count. The genes are TRBV9 and TRBJ2-7; D possibly corresponds to TRBD2 (7 bases). Germline CDR1 is SGDLS and CDR2 is YYNGEE. The CDR3 consists of 16 residues. Trimming took off 0 bases at V and 3 bases at J, with 16 bases between the two ends. This CDR3 is CASSVDAGALIYEQYF. The DNA for the CDR3 is TGTGCCAGCAGCGTAGATGCGGGGGCGTTAATCTACGAGCAGTACTTC.

The chain uses TRBV7-2 and TRBJ2-7, with 13 bases that match TRBD2. The CDR3 totals 15 residues. V dropped 4 bases and J dropped 3; count of bases not matched to a gene: 3. CDR1 is SGHTA, CDR2 FQGNSA, per germline. The CDR3 reads CASSSGLAGYYEQYF. The CDR3 nucleotides are TGTGCCAGCAGCTCGGGACTAGCGGGGTACTACGAGCAGTACTTC.

The gene calls are TRBV18 and TRBJ2-5, with 7 bases that match TRBD1. CDR1 is KGHSH, CDR2 LQKENI, per germline. J gave up 0 bases and V 4 bases, and 2 bases lay outside the gene matches. The CDR3 runs 14 residues. In nucleotides, the CDR3 is TGTGCCAGCTCACGTCAGGGGGACCAAGAGACCCAGTACTTC. Translating it yields CASSRQGDQETQYF.

The chain has TRBV2 and TRBJ2-3; D remains unclear. V lost 3 bases, J lost 6 bases, and 10 bases lay in between. Per germline, CDR1 SNHLY and CDR2 FYNNEI. This CDR3 has 13 residues. CDR3 DNA sequence: TGTGCCAGCAGTGACCTAGATAGGGATACGCAGTATTTT. Amino acid sequence: CASSDLDRDTQYF.

The chain combines TRBV6-5 with TRBJ2-3; D remains ambiguous. V lost 6 bases and J 9 bases, leaving 13 bases between the germline ends. CDR1 is MNHEY and CDR2 is SVGAGI in the germline V gene. There are 12 residues in the CDR3. The CDR3 sequence is CASRDRRRTQYF. The CDR3 nucleotides read TGTGCCAGCAGGGATAGAAGGCGGACGCAGTATTTT.

The J gene is TRBJ2-7, the V gene TRBV5-4, with 7 bases matching TRBD2. Per the germline V gene, CDR1 is SGHNT and CDR2 is YYREEE (reference sequence). The CDR3 consists of 14 residues. Unmatched junction bases numbered 5, after V lost 4 bases and J lost 1 base. CDR3 residues: CASSARGGSYEQYF. The CDR3, as DNA: TGTGCCAGCAGCGCACGGGGAGGGTCCTACGAGCAGTACTTC.

This clone was counted between two and nine times. The gene calls are TRBV19 and TRBJ1-6, with D unresolved. Germline CDR1 is LNHDA and CDR2 is SQIVND (reference sequence). V shed 7 bases and J shed 5 bases, with 15 bases lying between them. CDR3 length: 15 residues. The CDR3 sequence: CASKGQSADNSPLHF. The DNA for the CDR3 is TGTGCCAGTAAAGGCCAGTCAGCGGATAATTCACCCCTCCACTTT.

The chain uses TRBV5-1 and TRBJ2-1; weak D call: TRBD2 (5 bases). CDR1 SGHRS and CDR2 YFSETQ come from the germline V gene. There are 20 residues in the CDR3. V was shortened by 1 base and J by 0 bases, with 23 bases between the two germline ends. Here the CDR3 reads CASSLLTRGNRGLSYNEQFF. The CDR3, as DNA: TGCGCCAGCAGCTTGTTAACCCGTGGGAACCGAGGACTCTCCTACAATGAGCAGTTCTTC.

This clone has more than one count but fewer than ten. The V call is TRBV29-1, the J call TRBJ2-1; D unresolved. CDR1 is SQVTM and CDR2 is ANQGSEA in the germline V gene. The V gene lost 3 bases and the J gene lost 13 bases, with 7 bases spanning the gap. CDR3 length equals 9 residues. In DNA, the CDR3 is TGCAGCGTTGAGGCTTTACAGTTCTTC. It yields the protein CSVEALQFF.

The chain joins TRBV11-3 to TRBJ1-1; TRBD1 might be the D (5 bases). The CDR3 has 14 amino acids. Germline CDR1 SGHNT, CDR2 YENEEA. Trimming cost V 8 bases and J 5 bases, with 18 bases left between them. The chain's CDR3 is CASARTWRGTEAFF. The CDR3, as DNA: TGTGCCAGCGCTAGGACGTGGAGGGGAACTGAAGCTTTCTTT.

V and J are TRBV19 and TRBJ2-3; TRBD2 agrees at 9 bases. Trimming took 7 bases from V and 6 from J; bases not matched to a gene: 8. Looked up from germline, CDR1 is LNHDA and CDR2 is SQIVND (reference sequence). The CDR3 sequence is 14 residues long. The CDR3 coding sequence is TGTGCCAGTACAAAGGCGGGGGGGCACGATACGCAGTATTTT. Residues: CASTKAGGHDTQYF.

The CDR3 loop is CASSFILAGNTGELFF. DNA of the CDR3: TGCGCCAGCAGCTTCATTCTAGCGGGCAACACCGGGGAGCTGTTTTTT. The rearrangement links TRBV5-1 to TRBJ2-2; 8 nucleotides agree with TRBD2. CDR3 size: 16 residues. Germline V gives CDR1 SGHRS, CDR2 YFSETQ. V was pared by 2 bases and J by 2 bases, with 5 bases of the junction left unmatched.

The chain is built from TRBV18 and TRBJ1-2; 10 positions agree with TRBD1. Germline-derived CDR1 and CDR2 are KGHSH and LQKENI. V trimming: 4 bases; J trimming: 6 bases; junction bases outside the gene matches: 2. This CDR3 spans 13 amino acids. CDR3 amino acids: CASSLGTGDGYTF. For the CDR3, the DNA is TGTGCCAGCTCACTCGGGACAGGGGATGGCTACACCTTC. Drawing the rest from reference TRBV18 and TRBJ1-2, the complete variable domain is NAGVMQNPRHLVRRRGQEARLRCSPMKGHSHVYWYRQLPEEGLKFMVYLQKENIIDESGMPKERFSAEFPKEGPSILRIQQVVRGDSAAYFCASSLGTGDGYTFGSGTRLTVV.

The V call is TRBV5-1, the J call TRBJ2-7; unclear D gene. V lost 7 bases and J 2 bases, leaving 16 bases between the germline ends. CDR3 size: 14 residues. Germline V gives CDR1 SGHRS, CDR2 YFSETQ. CDR3 amino acids: CASQRGVRPYEQYF. The CDR3 nucleotides read TGCGCCAGCCAACGAGGTGTGAGGCCCTACGAGCAGTACTTC.

The chain uses TRBV2 and TRBJ1-3, with TRBD1 as a possible D gene (5 bases). The V end was cut by 4 bases, the J end by 4 bases, with 17 bases between. There are 16 residues in the CDR3. The germline V gene has CDR1 SNHLY and CDR2 FYNNEI. The CDR3 coding sequence is TGTGCCAGCAGTGCTGTGTCAGGGTTGACGGGAAACACCATATATTTT. The encoded protein is CASSAVSGLTGNTIYF.

The chain has TRBV5-5 and TRBJ1-1, with TRBD1 matching 7 bases. This CDR3 region has 15 residues. Germline values: CDR1 SGHKS, CDR2 YYEKEE (reference sequence). J was trimmed by 6 bases and V by 0 bases; bases with no gene match: 8. The DNA of the CDR3 is TGTGCCAGCAGCTTGGCCGCGAGACAGGGAGCTGAAGCTTTCTTT. It specifies CASSLAARQGAEAFF.

This clone was counted a single time. The rearrangement uses TRBV7-6 and TRBJ2-1; 8 bases agree with TRBD2. This CDR3 region has 14 residues. V trimming: 3 bases; J trimming: 7 bases; junction bases outside the gene matches: 5. CDR1 is SGHVS and CDR2 is FNYEAQ in the germline V gene. The CDR3 DNA is TGTGCCAGCAGCTTGAGCGGGAGTAATAATGAGCAGTTCTTC. This codes for CASSLSGSNNEQFF.

The chain joins TRBV5-1 to TRBJ2-5; unclear D gene. The germline CDR1 and CDR2 sequences are SGHRS and YFSETQ. The CDR3 runs 12 residues. The V end lost 4 bases, the J end lost 0 bases, and 4 bases lay between the germline ends. In DNA form, the CDR3 reads TGCGCCAGCAGCAGCAACCAAGAGACCCAGTACTTC. It specifies CASSSNQETQYF.

The CDR3 nucleotides are TGTGCCAGCAGTTACTCGGACAGCCCTCGAGGAGAGCAGTACTTC. It is translated as CASSYSDSPRGEQYF. This sequence joins TRBV6-6 and TRBJ2-7, with D possibly TRBD1 on 6 matching bases. The CDR3 has 15 residues. V dropped 0 bases and J dropped 7 bases, with 16 bases sitting between them. Germline lookup yields CDR1 MNHNY and CDR2 SVGAGI (reference sequence).

This clone was seen more than once but under ten times. The chain has TRBV7-3 and TRBJ1-6, with D possibly being TRBD1 (6 bases). The ends were cut back, 5 bases at V and 8 bases at J, with 16 bases in the middle. Germline loops: CDR1 SGHTA, CDR2 FQGTGA. This CDR3 is 15 amino acids long. The CDR3 nucleotides read TGTGCCAGCAGCGCCCAAGGGGGGGCCGATTCACCCCTCCACTTT. Its translation: CASSAQGGADSPLHF.

This clone has only one observation. The conserved final phenylalanine or tryptophan is absent from the CDR3, which likely points to a read error. The DNA is omitted, as the CDR3 cannot be located on it reliably, and the CDR3 follows TCRdb's listing. CDR3 in amino acids: CASSECSPSGPLT. The chain uses TRBV25-1 and TRBJ2-7; the table's D gene call, TRBD2, was not cross checked with the DNA. The germline CDR1 and CDR2 sequences are MGHDK and SYGVNS. With termini counted, the CDR3 has 13 amino acids.